There are a few counts of the clone carrying this T cell receptor beta chain. Its antigen is unknown. TCRdb re-analysed the reads in MiXCR, keeping a single row per CDR3 protein. The table records 150,000 to 200,000 distinct CDR3 sequences, 28% of them present only once. The germline V gene has CDR1 MGHDK and CDR2 SYGVNS. The V end was cut by 3 bases, the J end by 2 bases, with 20 bases between. The CDR3 runs to 17 residues. This sample is drawn from a study of T cell repertoires in cytomegalovirus infection. As for the study in general: Public TCR beta signatures marked donors with CMV infection and the matching HLA. Findings and limits, study-wide: It was HLA-C-restricted CMV-specific TCR beta clonotypes that dominated the response ex vivo. Carriers of CMV and the relevant HLA type were discriminated by public TCR beta frequency.

The gene calls are TRBV25-1 and TRBJ2-7; D possibly matches TRBD1 or TRBD2 (6 bases each). The sample consisted of PBMCs. The clonotype originates from a human donor in good health (CMV status not recorded). Some clones in this sample may be carry-over from other donors' samples. In DNA form, the CDR3 reads TGTGCCAGCAGTGACCCAATCGGGGGACACGAAACCTACGAGCAGTACTTC. Translated: CASSDPIGGHETYEQYF.